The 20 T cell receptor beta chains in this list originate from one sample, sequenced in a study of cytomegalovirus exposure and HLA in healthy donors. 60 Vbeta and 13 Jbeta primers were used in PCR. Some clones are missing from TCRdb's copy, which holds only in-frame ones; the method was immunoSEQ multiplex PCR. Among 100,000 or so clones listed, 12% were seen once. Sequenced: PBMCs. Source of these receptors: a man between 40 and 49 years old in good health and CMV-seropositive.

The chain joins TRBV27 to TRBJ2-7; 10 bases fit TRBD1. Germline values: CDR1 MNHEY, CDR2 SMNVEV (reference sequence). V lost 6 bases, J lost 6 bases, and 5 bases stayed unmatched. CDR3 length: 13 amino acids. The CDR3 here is CASSWGQGREQYF. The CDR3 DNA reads TGTGCCAGCAGCTGGGGACAGGGGCGCGAGCAGTACTTC.

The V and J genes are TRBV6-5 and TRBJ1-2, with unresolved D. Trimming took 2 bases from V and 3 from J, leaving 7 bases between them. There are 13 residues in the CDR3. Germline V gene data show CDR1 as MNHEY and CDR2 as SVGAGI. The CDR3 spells CASSYGLYYGYTF. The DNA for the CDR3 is TGTGCCAGCAGTTACGGGCTCTACTATGGCTACACCTTC.

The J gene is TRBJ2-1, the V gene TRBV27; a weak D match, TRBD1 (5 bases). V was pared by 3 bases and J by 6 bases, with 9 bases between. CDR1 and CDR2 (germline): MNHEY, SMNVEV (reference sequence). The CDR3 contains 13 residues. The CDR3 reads CASSFLRGNEQFF. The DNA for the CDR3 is TGTGCCAGCAGTTTTTTAAGGGGCAATGAGCAGTTCTTC.

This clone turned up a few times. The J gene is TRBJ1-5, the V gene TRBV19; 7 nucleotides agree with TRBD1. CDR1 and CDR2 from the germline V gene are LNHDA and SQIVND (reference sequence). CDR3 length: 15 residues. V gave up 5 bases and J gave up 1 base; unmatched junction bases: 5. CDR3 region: CASSVTGSSNQPQHF. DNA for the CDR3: TGTGCCAGTAGTGTGACAGGGTCGAGCAATCAGCCCCAGCATTTT.

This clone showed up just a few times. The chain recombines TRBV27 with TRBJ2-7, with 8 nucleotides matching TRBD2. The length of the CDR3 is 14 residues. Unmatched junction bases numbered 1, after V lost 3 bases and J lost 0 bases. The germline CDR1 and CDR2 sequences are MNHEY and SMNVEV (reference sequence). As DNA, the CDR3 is TGTGCCAGCAGTTTCAGCGGGAGCTCCTACGAGCAGTACTTC. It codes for CASSFSGSSYEQYF.

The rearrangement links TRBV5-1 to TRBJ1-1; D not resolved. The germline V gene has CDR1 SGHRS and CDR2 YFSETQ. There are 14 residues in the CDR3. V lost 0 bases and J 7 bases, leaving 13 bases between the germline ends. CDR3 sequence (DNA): TGCGCCAGCAGCTTGGCAGGCAATGCTATTGAAGCTTTCTTT. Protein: CASSLAGNAIEAFF. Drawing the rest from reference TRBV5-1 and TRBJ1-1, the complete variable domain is KAGVTQTPRYLIKTRGQQVTLSCSPISGHRSVSWYQQTPGQGLQFLFEYFSETQRNKGNFPGRFSGRQFSNSRSEMNVSTLELGDSALYLCASSLAGNAIEAFFGQGTRLTVV.

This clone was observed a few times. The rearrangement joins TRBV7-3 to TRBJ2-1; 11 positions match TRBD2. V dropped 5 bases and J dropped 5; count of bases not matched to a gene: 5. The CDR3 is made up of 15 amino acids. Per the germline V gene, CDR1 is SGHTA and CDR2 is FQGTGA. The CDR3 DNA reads TGTGCCAGCAGCAGAGGGACTAGCGGCCACAATGAGCAGTTCTTC. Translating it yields CASSRGTSGHNEQFF.

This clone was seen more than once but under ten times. The CDR3 coding sequence is TGTGCCAGCAGCCAATGGGGCCAGACGACGCACGAGCAGTACTTC. Amino acids: CASSQWGQTTHEQYF. The genes are TRBV4-2 and TRBJ2-7; maybe TRBD1 (5 bases). The CDR3 contains 15 residues. V lost 2 bases, J lost 5 bases, and 16 bases lay in between. CDR1 LGHNA and CDR2 YNFKEQ come from the germline V gene.

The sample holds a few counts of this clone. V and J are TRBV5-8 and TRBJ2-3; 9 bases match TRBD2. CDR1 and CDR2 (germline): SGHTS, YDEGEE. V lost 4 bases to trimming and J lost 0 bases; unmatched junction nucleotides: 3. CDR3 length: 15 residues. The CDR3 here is CASSQAGGSTDTQYF. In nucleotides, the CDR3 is TGTGCCAGCAGCCAGGCGGGGGGGAGCACAGATACGCAGTATTTT.

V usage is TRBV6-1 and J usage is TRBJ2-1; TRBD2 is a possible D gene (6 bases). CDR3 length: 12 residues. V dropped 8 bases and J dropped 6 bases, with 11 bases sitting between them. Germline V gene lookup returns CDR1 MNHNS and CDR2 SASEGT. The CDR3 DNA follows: TGTGCCAGCGGAAGGACTATCAATGAGCAGTTCTTC. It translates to CASGRTINEQFF.

The chain's CDR3 is CASRGSGRGSYNEQFF. The CDR3 DNA reads TGTGCCAGCAGAGGTAGCGGGAGGGGATCCTACAATGAGCAGTTCTTC. The chain couples TRBV7-2 to TRBJ2-1; 11 bases match TRBD2. V lost 6 bases to trimming and J lost 1 base; unmatched junction nucleotides: 5. Per germline, CDR1 SGHTA and CDR2 FQGNSA. The CDR3 has 16 amino acids.

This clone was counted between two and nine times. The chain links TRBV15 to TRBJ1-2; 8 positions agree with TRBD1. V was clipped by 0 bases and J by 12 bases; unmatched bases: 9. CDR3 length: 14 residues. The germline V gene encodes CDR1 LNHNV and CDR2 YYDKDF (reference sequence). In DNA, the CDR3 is TGTGCCACCAGCAGAGAAGACAGGGGATCCATTGACACCTTC. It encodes CATSREDRGSIDTF.

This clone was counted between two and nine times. CDR3 sequence reads: CASSIGLRVTGASYEQYF. CDR3 DNA: TGTGCCAGTAGTATAGGGCTTCGGGTGACAGGGGCCTCCTACGAGCAGTACTTC. The genes are TRBV19 and TRBJ2-7, with 8 nucleotides matching TRBD1. The CDR3 consists of 18 residues. V was pared by 1 base and J by 0 bases, with 11 bases of the junction left unmatched. CDR1 LNHDA and CDR2 SQIVND come from the germline V gene (reference sequence).

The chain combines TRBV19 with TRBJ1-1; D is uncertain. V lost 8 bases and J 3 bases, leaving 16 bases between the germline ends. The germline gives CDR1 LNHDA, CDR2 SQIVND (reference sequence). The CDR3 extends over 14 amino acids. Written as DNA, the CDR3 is TGTGCCAGTTCGACCCGCGGTGGTTACACTGAAGCTTTCTTT. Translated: CASSTRGGYTEAFF.

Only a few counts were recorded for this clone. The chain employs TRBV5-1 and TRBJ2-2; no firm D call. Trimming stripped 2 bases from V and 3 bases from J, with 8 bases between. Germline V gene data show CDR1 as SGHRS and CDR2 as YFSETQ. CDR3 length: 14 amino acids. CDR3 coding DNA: TGCGCCAGCAGCTTAGACATAGACACCGGGGAGCTGTTTTTT. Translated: CASSLDIDTGELFF.

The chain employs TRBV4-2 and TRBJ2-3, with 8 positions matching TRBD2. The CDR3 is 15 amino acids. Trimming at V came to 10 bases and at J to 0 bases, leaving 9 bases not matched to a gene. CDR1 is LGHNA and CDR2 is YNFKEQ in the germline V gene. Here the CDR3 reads CATAGASGSTDTQYF. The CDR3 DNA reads TGTGCCACAGCGGGGGCTAGCGGGAGCACAGATACGCAGTATTTT.

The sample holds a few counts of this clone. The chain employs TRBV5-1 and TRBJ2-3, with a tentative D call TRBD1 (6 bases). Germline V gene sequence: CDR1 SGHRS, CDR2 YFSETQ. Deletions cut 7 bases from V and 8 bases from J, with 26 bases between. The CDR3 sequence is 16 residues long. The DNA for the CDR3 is TGCGCCAGCTCTCAGGGGCCGGGCCCTTCGGTTAGTACGCAGTATTTT. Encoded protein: CASSQGPGPSVSTQYF.

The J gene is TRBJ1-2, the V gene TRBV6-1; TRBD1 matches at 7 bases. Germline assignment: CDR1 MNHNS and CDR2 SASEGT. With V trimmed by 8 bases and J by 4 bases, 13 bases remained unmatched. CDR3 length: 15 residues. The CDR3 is CASEPGDSLTYGYTF. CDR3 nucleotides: TGTGCCAGCGAGCCGGGGGACAGCCTAACCTATGGCTACACCTTC.

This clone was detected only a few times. The CDR3 spells CASSQGPVYEQYF. The CDR3 nucleotides read TGCGCCAGCAGCCAAGGCCCAGTCTACGAGCAGTACTTC. The rearrangement joins TRBV4-1 to TRBJ2-7, with no clear D. Trimming took off 1 base at V and 3 bases at J, with 7 bases between the two ends. The CDR3 length is 13 residues. Per the germline V gene, CDR1 is MGHRA and CDR2 is YSYEKL.

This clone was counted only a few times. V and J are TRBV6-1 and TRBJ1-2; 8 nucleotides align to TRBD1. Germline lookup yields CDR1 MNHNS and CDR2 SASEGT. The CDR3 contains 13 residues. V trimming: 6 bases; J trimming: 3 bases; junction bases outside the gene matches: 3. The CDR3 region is CASRAGQDYGYTF. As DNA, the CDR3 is TGTGCCAGCAGGGCGGGACAGGACTATGGCTACACCTTC.